Each of the 27 T cell receptor beta chains below was sequenced from the same sample in a study of OX40 agonist ivuxolimab in advanced cancers. Some clones are missing from TCRdb's copy, which holds only in-frame ones; the method was immunoSEQ multiplex PCR. The top ten clones hold about 2.3% of a sample with about 72,000 clones, about four fifths of them seen once. Source: CD4+ or CD8+ T cells sorted from blood, taken in a trial of the OX40 agonist ivuxolimab. These receptors originate from an adult with an advanced solid tumor such as melanoma, head and neck, liver or kidney cancer.

The chain links TRBV28 to TRBJ2-7; D is possibly TRBD1 (6 bases). The CDR3 has 15 amino acids. Between the trimmed V and J ends, which lost 2 bases and 1 base, there was a span of 12 bases. CDR1 MDHEN and CDR2 SYDVKM come from the germline V gene. The DNA of the CDR3 is TGTGCCAGCAGTTTAAGGGACACAGGGTCCTACGAGCAGTACTTC. It encodes CASSLRDTGSYEQYF. The variable domain in full, completed from reference TRBV28 and TRBJ2-7, reads DVKVTQSSRYLVKRTGEKVFLECVQDMDHENMFWYRQDPGLGLRLIYFSYDVKMKEKGDIPEGYSVSREKKERFSLILESASTNQTSMYLCASSLRDTGSYEQYFGPGTRLTVT.

J is TRBJ2-5 and V is TRBV11-2; 7 positions match TRBD1. V trimming: 2 bases; J trimming: 2 bases; junction bases outside the gene matches: 8. Germline V CDR1 and CDR2: SGHAT, FQNNGV. The CDR3 contains 16 residues. CDR3 sequence reads: CASSLWKNRGQETQYF. The CDR3 coding sequence is TGTGCCAGCAGCTTATGGAAAAACAGGGGACAAGAGACCCAGTACTTC.

J is TRBJ1-5 and V is TRBV28; TRBD1 matches at 9 bases. Germline loops: CDR1 MDHEN, CDR2 SYDVKM. The CDR3 has 15 amino acids. Losses at the gene ends were 6 bases for V and 5 bases for J; bases not matched to a gene: 8. The CDR3 DNA sequence: TGTGCCAGCAGGTCCGGGACAGGGCATTATCAGCCCCAGCATTTT. Protein sequence: CASRSGTGHYQPQHF. Looking up the rest from reference TRBV28 and TRBJ1-5 gives the full variable domain: DVKVTQSSRYLVKRTGEKVFLECVQDMDHENMFWYRQDPGLGLRLIYFSYDVKMKEKGDIPEGYSVSREKKERFSLILESASTNQTSMYLCASRSGTGHYQPQHFGDGTRLSIL.

The rearrangement uses TRBV27 and TRBJ1-1; D is uncertain. Trimming pared 0 bases from V and 0 bases from J, leaving 8 bases between. Germline V gives CDR1 MNHEY, CDR2 SMNVEV (reference sequence). The CDR3 is 15 amino acids. This CDR3 reads CASSLSGSLNTEAFF. CDR3 in DNA: TGTGCCAGCAGTTTATCGGGGTCGCTGAACACTGAAGCTTTCTTT.

The rearrangement uses TRBV14 and TRBJ2-7; D unclear. V gave up 1 base and J gave up 9 bases, with 16 bases separating them. The length of the CDR3 is 14 residues. Per germline, CDR1 SGHDN and CDR2 FVKESK. The CDR3 is CASSQAVGRSGQYF. CDR3 DNA: TGTGCCAGCAGCCAAGCAGTCGGGCGTTCAGGGCAGTACTTC.

This sequence joins TRBV30 and TRBJ2-7; 9 positions match TRBD1. V lost 4 bases and J lost 4; bases outside the gene matches: 5. There are 13 residues in the CDR3. Germline V gene data show CDR1 as GTSNPN and CDR2 as SVGIG (reference sequence). CDR3 DNA: TGTGCCTGGACCGGGACAGGGACGTACGAGCAGTACTTC. Translating it yields CAWTGTGTYEQYF.

The chain joins TRBV27 to TRBJ1-3; D gene ambiguous. This CDR3 region has 14 residues. CDR1 is MNHEY and CDR2 is SMNVEV in the germline V gene (reference sequence). The V end lost 3 bases, the J end lost 0 bases, and 6 bases lay between the germline ends. The CDR3 is CASSFGPSGNTIYF. The CDR3 nucleotides are TGTGCCAGCAGTTTTGGGCCCTCTGGAAACACCATATATTTT.

The chain couples TRBV7-6 to TRBJ2-1, with TRBD2 as a possible D gene (5 bases). The V end lost 2 bases, the J end lost 10 bases, and 9 bases lay between the germline ends. Per germline, CDR1 SGHVS and CDR2 FNYEAQ. The CDR3 spans 12 residues. CDR3 sequence reads: CASSLIPGEQFF. DNA of the CDR3: TGTGCCAGCAGCTTAATACCGGGGGAGCAGTTCTTC.

This clone was picked up one time. Other DNA sequences in this sample translate to the same CDR3. The rearrangement joins TRBV28 to TRBJ2-1, with 8 positions matching TRBD2. The V segment lost 5 bases and the J segment 8 bases; nucleotides outside the gene matches: 8. CDR3 length equals 14 residues. Germline-derived CDR1 and CDR2 are MDHEN and SYDVKM. CDR3 in amino acids: CASSPGTSWDEQFF. In DNA, the CDR3 is TGTGCCAGCAGTCCCGGGACTAGTTGGGATGAGCAGTTCTTC. Filled out from reference TRBV28 and TRBJ2-1, the complete variable domain reads DVKVTQSSRYLVKRTGEKVFLECVQDMDHENMFWYRQDPGLGLRLIYFSYDVKMKEKGDIPEGYSVSREKKERFSLILESASTNQTSMYLCASSPGTSWDEQFFGPGTRLTVL.

The V call is TRBV19, the J call TRBJ2-1; 10 bases line up with TRBD1. Germline CDR1 LNHDA, CDR2 SQIVND (reference sequence). The CDR3 covers 15 residues. J gave up 3 bases and V 9 bases, and 8 bases lay outside the gene matches. CDR3 amino acids: CASTVGTGVYNEQFF. The DNA for the CDR3 is TGTGCCAGCACCGTCGGGACAGGGGTCTACAATGAGCAGTTCTTC.

The chain couples TRBV10-3 to TRBJ2-1; no clear D. CDR3 length equals 11 residues. Germline V gene data show CDR1 as ENHRY and CDR2 as SYGVKD. V was pared by 6 bases and J by 5 bases, with 5 bases between. CDR3 DNA sequence: TGTGCCATCAGAACAAACAATGAGCAGTTCTTC. This translates into CAIRTNNEQFF.

The chain links TRBV7-2 to TRBJ2-2; TRBD2 matches at 7 bases. The CDR3 is 16 residues long. V gave up 5 bases and J gave up 1 base; unmatched junction bases: 7. In germline, CDR1 is SGHTA, CDR2 FQGNSA. CDR3 residues: CASSLLAALNTGELFF. The CDR3 bases are TGTGCCAGCAGCCTTCTAGCGGCCCTGAACACCGGGGAGCTGTTTTTT.

The chain links TRBV19 to TRBJ1-5; possibly TRBD1 for D (5 bases). The CDR3 is 16 residues long. V was shortened by 5 bases and J by 1 base, with 15 bases between the two germline ends. CDR1 and CDR2 from the germline V gene are LNHDA and SQIVND (reference sequence). DNA of the CDR3: TGTGCCAGTAGTGCAAACAGGATCGTCAGCAATCAGCCCCAGCATTTT. Translating it yields CASSANRIVSNQPQHF.

This clone was detected only once. The chain combines TRBV19 with TRBJ2-5, with a tentative D call TRBD1 (6 bases). CDR3 length: 15 residues. The germline V gene encodes CDR1 LNHDA and CDR2 SQIVND (reference sequence). Trimming removed 5 bases from V and 7 bases from J, with 20 bases in between. The CDR3 loop is CASSVTGSGSGTQYF. The CDR3 nucleotides read TGTGCCAGTAGTGTAACAGGGTCAGGTAGTGGGACCCAGTACTTC.

The V and J genes are TRBV6-5 and TRBJ2-1; D is perhaps TRBD2 (5 bases). The CDR3 has 11 amino acids. Germline loops: CDR1 MNHEY, CDR2 SVGAGI. With 7 bases removed from V and 10 bases from J, the gap between germline ends came to 11 bases. The CDR3 protein is CASNSEGEQFF. In nucleotides, the CDR3 is TGTGCCAGCAACTCCGAGGGCGAGCAGTTCTTC.

The CDR3: CASSPSTGEVTEAFF. CDR3 DNA sequence: TGTGCCAGCTCACCAAGCACAGGGGAAGTGACTGAAGCTTTCTTT. The chain uses TRBV18 and TRBJ1-1; TRBD1 aligns across 7 bases. After removal of 2 bases from V and 5 bases from J, the junction contained 8 bases not matched to a gene. CDR3 size: 15 residues. From germline, CDR1 is KGHSH and CDR2 LQKENI.

V usage is TRBV30 and J usage is TRBJ1-1; unclear D gene. The V and J ends lost 0 bases and 5 bases respectively, with 10 bases between them. Per the germline V gene, CDR1 is GTSNPN and CDR2 is SVGIG (reference sequence). The CDR3 length is 13 residues. CDR3 region: CAWSVLKGTEAFF. The CDR3 DNA is TGTGCCTGGAGTGTACTAAAAGGGACTGAAGCTTTCTTT.

The gene calls are TRBV7-3 and TRBJ2-5; 10 bases align to TRBD2. J gave up 6 bases and V 3 bases, and 4 bases lay outside the gene matches. Germline V gene sequence: CDR1 SGHTA, CDR2 FQGTGA. The CDR3 is 14 residues long. The CDR3 sequence: CASSFSSGRKTQYF. CDR3 coding DNA: TGTGCCAGCAGCTTCTCTAGCGGGAGAAAGACCCAGTACTTC.

The chain is built from TRBV27 and TRBJ2-1, with 8 bases matching TRBD1. The CDR3 totals 15 residues. The J segment lost 7 bases and the V segment lost 1 base, leaving 6 bases of the junction unmatched. Germline assignment: CDR1 MNHEY and CDR2 SMNVEV (reference sequence). CDR3 sequence: CASSLWAGQANEQFF. CDR3 DNA sequence: TGTGCCAGCAGTTTATGGGCGGGACAGGCGAATGAGCAGTTCTTC.

The J gene is TRBJ1-2, the V gene TRBV7-2; 10 nucleotides match TRBD1. Germline V gene data show CDR1 as SGHTA and CDR2 as FQGNSA. This CDR3 region has 17 residues. Germline trimming cut 5 bases from V and 7 bases from J; bases unmatched to any gene: 16. As DNA, the CDR3 is TGTGCCAGCAGCCTACTTTCCGGGACAGGGGTAACGCGTGGCTACACCTTC. Residues: CASSLLSGTGVTRGYTF.

The chain carries TRBV5-4 and TRBJ2-1; 7 positions agree with TRBD2. Trimming removed 9 bases from V and 4 bases from J; junction bases left unmatched: 10. Germline CDR1 reads SGHNT; CDR2 reads YYREEE (reference sequence). The CDR3 is 14 amino acids. CDR3 region: CATSPREAYNEQFF. The DNA for the CDR3 is TGTGCCACCTCCCCCCGGGAGGCTTACAATGAGCAGTTCTTC.

This rearrangement joins TRBV7-9 to TRBJ1-1, with D tentatively TRBD1 (5 bases). Germline CDR1 is SEHNR and CDR2 is FQNEAQ (reference sequence). V shed 8 bases and J shed 7 bases, with 14 bases lying between them. The CDR3 is made up of 12 amino acids. This chain's CDR3 is CASRGQVYEAFF. CDR3 in DNA: TGTGCCAGCCGGGGCCAGGTTTATGAAGCTTTCTTT. The variable domain in full, with the rest retrieved from reference TRBV7-9 and TRBJ1-1, is DTGVSQNPRHKITKRGQNVTFRCDPISEHNRLYWYRQTLGQGPEFLTYFQNEAQLEKSRLLSDRFSAERPKGSFSTLEIQRTEQGDSAMYLCASRGQVYEAFFGQGTRLTVV.

V usage is TRBV5-1 and J usage is TRBJ2-1; TRBD1 matches 7 bases. The germline gives CDR1 SGHRS, CDR2 YFSETQ. The CDR3 is 15 amino acids. V shed 4 bases, J shed 8 bases, and the junction held 12 bases outside the gene matches. CDR3 amino acids: CASSVTGNLFDEQFF. The CDR3 coding sequence is TGCGCCAGCAGCGTGACAGGGAATTTGTTCGATGAGCAGTTCTTC.

This chain connects TRBV27 to TRBJ2-5; no firm D call. This CDR3 is 13 amino acids long. V was cut by 1 base and J by 2 bases, with 5 bases left in between. CDR1 and CDR2 from the germline V gene are MNHEY and SMNVEV (reference sequence). The CDR3 reads CASSLLGQETQYF. CDR3 in DNA: TGTGCCAGCAGTTTATTGGGACAAGAGACCCAGTACTTC.

V gene TRBV21-1 combines with J gene TRBJ2-1; the D call in the table, TRBD2, was not verified against the DNA. TRBV21-1 constitutes a pseudogene. The CDR3 extends over 11 amino acids. The CDR3 loop is CASSLRHEQFF. The CDR3 nucleotides read TGTGCCAGCAGCTTGAGGCATGAGCAGTTCTTC.

This chain joins TRBV25-1 and TRBJ1-4; 9 positions agree with TRBD1. Looked up from germline, CDR1 is MGHDK and CDR2 is SYGVNS. V shed 3 bases and J 17 bases; nucleotides not matched to a gene: 13. The CDR3 extends over 14 amino acids. CDR3 residues: CASSEDRGCNQGFF. Here the CDR3 DNA reads TGTGCCAGCAGTGAGGACAGGGGATGCAACCAAGGATTTTTT. Complete variable domain (other parts from reference TRBV25-1 and TRBJ1-4): EADIYQTPRYLVIGTGKKITLECSQTMGHDKMYWYQQDPGMELHLIHYSYGVNSTEKGDLSSESTVSRIRTEHFPLTLESARPSHTSQYLCASSEDRGCNQGFFGSGTQLSVL.

The chain couples TRBV9 to TRBJ2-7; D unresolved. The germline V and J ends were trimmed by 0 bases and 0 bases, with 7 bases remaining between them. Germline V gene data show CDR1 as SGDLS and CDR2 as YYNGEE. The CDR3 runs to 14 residues. The CDR3 nucleotides are TGTGCCAGCAGCGTAGGAGTCAGCTCCTACGAGCAGTACTTC. Protein product: CASSVGVSSYEQYF. The full variable domain, in which reference TRBV9 and TRBJ2-7 provide the parts outside the CDR3, is DSGVTQTPKHLITATGQRVTLRCSPRSGDLSVYWYQQSLDQGLQFLIQYYNGEERAKGNILERFSAQQFPDLHSELNLSSLELGDSALYFCASSVGVSSYEQYFGPGTRLTVT.